These 3 T cell receptor beta chains were all obtained from the same sample, sequenced in a study of blood T cells in healthy people across ages. With a J-beta primer mix and a sample-barcoded 5' primer, a second PCR ran roughly 7 to 11 cycles. TCRdb re-analysed the 5' RACE reads in MiXCR, keeping a single row per CDR3 protein. This table holds about 620,000 distinct CDR3 sequences, over 40% found once. Specimen: blood. The receptors originated from an elderly woman in good health.

J is TRBJ2-4 and V is TRBV6-5; TRBD2 matches 9 bases. The J call is in doubt because the DNA end fits TRBJ2-7 better. Germline V gene sequence: CDR1 MNHEY, CDR2 SVGAGI. There are 15 residues in the CDR3. DNA for the CDR3: TGTGCCAGCAGTCCCCGGGGACTAGCAAACGGCGAGCAGTACTTC. Translating it yields CASSPRGLANGEQYF.

As regards this clonotype: A clone one base away is much larger, so this may be a read error. This chain connects TRBV5-1 to TRBJ2-1; possibly TRBD2 for D (5 bases). The CDR3 spans 15 residues. CDR1 and CDR2 from the germline V gene are SGHRS and YFSETQ. The CDR3 sequence is CVSRIIKGLSNEQFF. The CDR3 region has the DNA TGCGTCAGCAGAATAATTAAAGGACTCTCCAATGAGCAGTTCTTC.

The gene calls are TRBV4-1 and TRBJ2-1, with TRBD1 matching over 7 bases. Germline V lookup: CDR1 MGHRA, CDR2 YSYEKL. The CDR3 loop spans 15 amino acids. J gave up 8 bases and V 4 bases, and 11 bases lay outside the gene matches. CDR3 in amino acids: CASSLLDRVVDEQFF. The CDR3 bases are TGCGCCAGCAGCCTACTTGACAGGGTTGTTGATGAGCAGTTCTTC.